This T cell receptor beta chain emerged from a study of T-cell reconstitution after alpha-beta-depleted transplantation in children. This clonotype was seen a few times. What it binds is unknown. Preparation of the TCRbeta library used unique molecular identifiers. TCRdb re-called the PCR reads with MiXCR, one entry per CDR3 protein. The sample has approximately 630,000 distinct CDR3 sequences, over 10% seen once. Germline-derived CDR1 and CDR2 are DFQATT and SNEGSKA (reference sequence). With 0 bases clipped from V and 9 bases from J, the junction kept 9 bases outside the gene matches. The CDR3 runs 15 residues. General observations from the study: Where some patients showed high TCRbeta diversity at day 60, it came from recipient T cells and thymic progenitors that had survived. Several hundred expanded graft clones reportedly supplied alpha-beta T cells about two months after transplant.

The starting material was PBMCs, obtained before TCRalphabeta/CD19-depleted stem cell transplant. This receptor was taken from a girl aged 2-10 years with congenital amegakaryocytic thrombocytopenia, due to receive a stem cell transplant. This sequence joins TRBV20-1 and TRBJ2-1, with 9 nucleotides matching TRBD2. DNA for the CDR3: TGCAGTGCTAGAGATTGGCGGGAGGGCCTTGGTGAGCAGTTCTTC. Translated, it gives CSARDWREGLGEQFF.